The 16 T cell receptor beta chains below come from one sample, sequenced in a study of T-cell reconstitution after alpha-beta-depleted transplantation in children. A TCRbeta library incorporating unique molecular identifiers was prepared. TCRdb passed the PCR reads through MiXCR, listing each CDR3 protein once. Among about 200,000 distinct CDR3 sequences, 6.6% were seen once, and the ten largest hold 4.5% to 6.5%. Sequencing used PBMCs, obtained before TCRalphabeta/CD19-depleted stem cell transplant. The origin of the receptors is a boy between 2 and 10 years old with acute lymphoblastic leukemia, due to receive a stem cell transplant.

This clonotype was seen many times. The CDR3 region has the DNA TGTGCCTCCAGCTCGATAGGGGAGGGCACAGATACGCAGTATTTT. Its translation: CASSSIGEGTDTQYF. The V call is TRBV10-3, the J call TRBJ2-3, with a weak D call TRBD2 (6 bases). The CDR3 is 15 residues long. Germline V gene sequence: CDR1 ENHRY, CDR2 SYGVKD. V gave up 11 bases and J gave up 1 base, with 19 bases separating them.

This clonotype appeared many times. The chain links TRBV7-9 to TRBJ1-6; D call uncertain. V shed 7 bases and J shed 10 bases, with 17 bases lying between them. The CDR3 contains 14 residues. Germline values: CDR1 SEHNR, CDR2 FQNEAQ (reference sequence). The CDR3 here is CASTSFLGISPLHF. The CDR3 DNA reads TGTGCCAGCACCTCGTTTTTGGGGATATCACCCCTCCACTTT.

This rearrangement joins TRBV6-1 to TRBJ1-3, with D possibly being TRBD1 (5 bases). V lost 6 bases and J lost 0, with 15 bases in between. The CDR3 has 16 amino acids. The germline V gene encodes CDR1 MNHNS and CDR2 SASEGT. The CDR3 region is CASRRRQSSSGNTIYF. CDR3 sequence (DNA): TGTGCCAGCAGACGGCGACAGTCCAGCTCTGGAAACACCATATATTTT.

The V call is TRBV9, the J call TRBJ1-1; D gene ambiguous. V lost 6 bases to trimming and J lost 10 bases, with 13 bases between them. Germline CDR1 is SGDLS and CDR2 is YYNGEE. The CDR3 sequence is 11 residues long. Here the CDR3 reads CASTETDRAFF. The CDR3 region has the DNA TGTGCCAGCACCGAGACCGATCGAGCTTTCTTT. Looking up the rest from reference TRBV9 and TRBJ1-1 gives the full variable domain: DSGVTQTPKHLITATGQRVTLRCSPRSGDLSVYWYQQSLDQGLQFLIQYYNGEERAKGNILERFSAQQFPDLHSELNLSSLELGDSALYFCASTETDRAFFGQGTRLTVV.

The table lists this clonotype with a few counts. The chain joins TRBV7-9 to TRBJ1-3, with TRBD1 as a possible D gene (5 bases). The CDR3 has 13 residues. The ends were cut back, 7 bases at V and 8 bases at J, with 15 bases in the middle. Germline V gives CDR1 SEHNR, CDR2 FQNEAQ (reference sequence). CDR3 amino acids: CASTGTSSDTIYF. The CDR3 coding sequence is TGTGCCAGCACCGGGACCTCATCGGACACCATATATTTT.

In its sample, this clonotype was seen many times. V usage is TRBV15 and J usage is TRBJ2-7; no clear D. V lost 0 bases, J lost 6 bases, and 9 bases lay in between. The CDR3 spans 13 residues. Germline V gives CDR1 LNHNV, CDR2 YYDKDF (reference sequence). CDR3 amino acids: CATSRDSRSEQYF. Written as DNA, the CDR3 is TGTGCCACCAGCAGAGATAGTAGGAGCGAGCAGTACTTC.

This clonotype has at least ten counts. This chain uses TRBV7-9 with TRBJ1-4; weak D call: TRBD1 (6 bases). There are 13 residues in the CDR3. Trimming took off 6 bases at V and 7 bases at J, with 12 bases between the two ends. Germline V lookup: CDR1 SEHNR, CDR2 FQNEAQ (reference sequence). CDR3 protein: CASSPGHLEKLFF. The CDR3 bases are TGTGCCAGCAGTCCGGGACACCTTGAAAAACTGTTTTTT.

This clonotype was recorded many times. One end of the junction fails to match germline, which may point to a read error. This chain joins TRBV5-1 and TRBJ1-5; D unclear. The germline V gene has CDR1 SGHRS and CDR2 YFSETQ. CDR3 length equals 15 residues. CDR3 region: CASSLVGDSNQPQHF. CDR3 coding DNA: TGTGCCAGCAGCTTGGTTGGAGATAGCAATCAGCCCCAGCATTTT.

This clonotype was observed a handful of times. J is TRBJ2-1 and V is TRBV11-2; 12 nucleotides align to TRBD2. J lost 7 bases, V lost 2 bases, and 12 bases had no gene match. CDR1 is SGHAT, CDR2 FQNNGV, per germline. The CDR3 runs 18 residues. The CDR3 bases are TGTGCCAGCAGCTTAACTCTAGCGGGAGGGCCAATCGTAAATGAGCAGTTCTTC. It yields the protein CASSLTLAGGPIVNEQFF.

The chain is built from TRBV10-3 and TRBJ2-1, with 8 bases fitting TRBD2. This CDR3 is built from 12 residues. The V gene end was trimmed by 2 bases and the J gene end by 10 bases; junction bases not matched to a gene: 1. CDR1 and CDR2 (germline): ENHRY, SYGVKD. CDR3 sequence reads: CAISESGGEQFF. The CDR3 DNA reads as TGTGCCATCAGTGAGAGCGGGGGAGAGCAGTTCTTC.

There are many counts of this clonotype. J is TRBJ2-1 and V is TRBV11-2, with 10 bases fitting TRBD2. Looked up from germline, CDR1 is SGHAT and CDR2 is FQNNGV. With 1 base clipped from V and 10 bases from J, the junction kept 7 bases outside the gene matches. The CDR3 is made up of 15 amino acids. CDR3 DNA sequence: TGTGCCAGCAGCTTAGGAGCGGGGGGGCCGGAGGAGCAGTTCTTC. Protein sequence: CASSLGAGGPEEQFF.

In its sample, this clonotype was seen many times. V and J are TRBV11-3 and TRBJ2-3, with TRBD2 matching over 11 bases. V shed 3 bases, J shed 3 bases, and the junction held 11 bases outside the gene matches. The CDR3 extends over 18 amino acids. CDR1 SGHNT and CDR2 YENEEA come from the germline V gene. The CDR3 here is CASSFLTSGSGWTDTQYF. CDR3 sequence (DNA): TGTGCCAGCAGCTTCCTAACTAGCGGGAGTGGTTGGACAGATACGCAGTATTTT.

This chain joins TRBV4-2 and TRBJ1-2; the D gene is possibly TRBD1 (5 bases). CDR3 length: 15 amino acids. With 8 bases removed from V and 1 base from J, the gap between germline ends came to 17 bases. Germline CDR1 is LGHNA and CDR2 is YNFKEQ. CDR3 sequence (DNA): TGTGCCAGCGGCCCCGGGCCAGGGAATAACTATGGCTACACCTTC. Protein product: CASGPGPGNNYGYTF.

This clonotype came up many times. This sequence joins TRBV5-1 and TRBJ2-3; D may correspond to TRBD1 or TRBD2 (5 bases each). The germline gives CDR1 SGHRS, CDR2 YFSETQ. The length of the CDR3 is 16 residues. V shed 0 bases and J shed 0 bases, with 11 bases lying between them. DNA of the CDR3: TGCGCCAGCAGCTTGGAGGGGAGTGGTAGCACAGATACGCAGTATTTT. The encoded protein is CASSLEGSGSTDTQYF. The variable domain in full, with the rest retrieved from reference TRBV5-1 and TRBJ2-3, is KAGVTQTPRYLIKTRGQQVTLSCSPISGHRSVSWYQQTPGQGLQFLFEYFSETQRNKGNFPGRFSGRQFSNSRSEMNVSTLELGDSALYLCASSLEGSGSTDTQYFGPGTRLTVL.

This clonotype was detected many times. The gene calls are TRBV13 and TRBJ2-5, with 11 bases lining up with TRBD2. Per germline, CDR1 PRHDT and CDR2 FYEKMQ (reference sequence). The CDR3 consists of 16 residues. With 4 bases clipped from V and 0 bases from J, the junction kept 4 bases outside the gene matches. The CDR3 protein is CASSSHSGGDQETQYF. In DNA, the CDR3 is TGTGCCAGCAGCTCCCATAGCGGGGGGGACCAAGAGACCCAGTACTTC.

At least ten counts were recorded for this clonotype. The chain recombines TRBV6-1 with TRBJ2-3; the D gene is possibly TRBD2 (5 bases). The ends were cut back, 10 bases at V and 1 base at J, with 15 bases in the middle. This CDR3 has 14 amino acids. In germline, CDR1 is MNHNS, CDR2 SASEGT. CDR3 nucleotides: TGTGCCACCAAATATCAGGAGGGCACAGATACGCAGTATTTT. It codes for CATKYQEGTDTQYF.